This TCR beta chain was profiled in a study of CD8+ T cells in alopecia areata. Study information: Treated patients took oral tofacitinib at 5 to 10 mg twice daily. Study-level results: In lesional scalp, particularly from alopecia totalis/universalis, clonality was higher than in normal scalp. Amid tofacitinib therapy, many expanded lesional clones stayed present in scalp and blood.

To note about this clone: Its antigen is as yet unknown.

Treatment reported: oral pan-JAK inhibitor, 5-10 mg twice daily. Both peripheral blood and punch biopsies of lesional scalp skin were obtained from patients who had alopecia areata. Reverse transcription of extracted RNA yielded cDNA, which provided the sequencing template. Clones were sequenced by immunoSEQ multiplex PCR, and TCRdb holds only the in-frame ones, with some missing. The sample lists roughly 92,000 clones; around 71% were seen once. CDR1 SGHDN and CDR2 FVKESK come from the germline V gene. Trimming stripped 3 bases from V and 2 bases from J, with 14 bases between. The CDR3 length is 15 residues.

The source of this sequence is a human donor with alopecia areata. The material sequenced was CD8+ T cells sorted from blood, taken at week 44, from a patient treated with tofacitinib. The chain joins TRBV14 to TRBJ2-7; maybe TRBD1 (5 bases). The CDR3, as DNA: TGTGCCAGCAGCCAGAAAGCTCAGGGAACCTACGAGCAGTACTTC. It specifies CASSQKAQGTYEQYF.